A single sample gave rise to the 28 T cell receptor beta chains below, sequenced in a study of technical replicates of blood from a few donors. TCRdb's table, derived via immunoSEQ multiplex PCR, lists solely in-frame clones and lacks some. Of under 100,000 clones in the sample, approximately 94% were seen once. The sequenced sample consisted of T cells isolated from PBMCs. All receptors come from a human donor in good health.

This chain links TRBV28 with TRBJ2-1; a possible D gene is TRBD2 (5 bases). This CDR3 spans 16 amino acids. Trimming cost V 1 base and J 2 bases, with 12 bases left between them. Per germline, CDR1 MDHEN and CDR2 SYDVKM. The CDR3 sequence: CASSLLGSETYNEQFF. The CDR3 nucleotides are TGTGCCAGCAGTTTATTAGGTAGCGAGACCTACAATGAGCAGTTCTTC.

J is TRBJ2-1 and V is TRBV10-1, with a possible D match to TRBD2 (6 bases). The length of the CDR3 is 14 residues. The germline gives CDR1 WNHNN, CDR2 SYGVQD (reference sequence). Trimming pared 2 bases from V and 1 base from J, leaving 6 bases between. CDR3 bases: TGCGCCAGCAGTGAGGCGGGGTCCTACAATGAGCAGTTCTTC. It specifies CASSEAGSYNEQFF.

This chain joins TRBV4-2 and TRBJ2-1; 11 positions agree with TRBD2. CDR3 size: 16 residues. V shed 1 base, J shed 6 bases, and the junction held 5 bases outside the gene matches. In germline, CDR1 is LGHNA, CDR2 YNFKEQ. CDR3 nucleotides: TGTGCCAGCAGCCAAGTCGCTAGCGGGGGGCTCAATGAGCAGTTCTTC. Its protein is CASSQVASGGLNEQFF.

To note about this clone: A junction end diverges from the germline sequence, so it may reflect a read error. V usage is TRBV5-5 and J usage is TRBJ2-2; D remains ambiguous. Germline CDR1 SGHKS, CDR2 YYEKEE (reference sequence). The CDR3 is 12 amino acids. The CDR3 here is CASSINSGELFF. The CDR3 DNA sequence: TGTGCCAGCAGCATCAACAGCGGGGAGCTGTTTTTT.

The chain combines TRBV4-1 with TRBJ1-5, with 10 bases lining up with TRBD1. J gave up 4 bases and V 3 bases, and 6 bases lay outside the gene matches. Germline CDR1 reads MGHRA; CDR2 reads YSYEKL. The CDR3 covers 16 residues. The CDR3 reads CASSQERGQGNQPQHF. The DNA for the CDR3 is TGCGCCAGCAGCCAGGAGAGGGGACAGGGGAATCAGCCCCAGCATTTT.

This clone was found once. This chain connects TRBV5-6 to TRBJ2-7, with 9 bases aligning to TRBD1. The CDR3 has 14 amino acids. V dropped 7 bases and J dropped 7; count of bases not matched to a gene: 12. In germline, CDR1 is SGHDT, CDR2 YYEEEE. The CDR3 DNA reads as TGTGCCAGCCGAAGCACAGGGGGCCTTTGGGAGCAGTACTTC. Its protein product is CASRSTGGLWEQYF.

CDR3 in DNA: TGTGCCAGCAGTTTGCTAGCGGGGGCCGAATTCAATGAGCAGTTCTTC. Translated, it gives CASSLLAGAEFNEQFF. The V call is TRBV27, the J call TRBJ2-1; 10 bases match TRBD2. The junction had 8 bases not matched to a gene; V was cut back by 3 bases and J by 6 bases. In germline, CDR1 is MNHEY, CDR2 SMNVEV (reference sequence). This CDR3 has 16 residues.

The chain has TRBV18 and TRBJ2-6; no definite D call. V lost 3 bases and J 0 bases, leaving 12 bases between the germline ends. This CDR3 is 17 amino acids long. From germline, CDR1 is KGHSH and CDR2 LQKENI. DNA of the CDR3: TGTGCCAGCTCACCGGGCAGCATTCACTCTGGGGCCAACGTCCTGACTTTC. This translates into CASSPGSIHSGANVLTF.

J is TRBJ2-1 and V is TRBV2, with 8 positions matching TRBD1. The CDR3 length is 15 residues. The germline V gene has CDR1 SNHLY and CDR2 FYNNEI. J lost 3 bases, V lost 8 bases, and 9 bases had no gene match. CDR3 sequence reads: CASQAGTGYYNEQFF. The CDR3 DNA is TGTGCCAGCCAGGCCGGGACAGGTTACTACAATGAGCAGTTCTTC. Combining the CDR3 with reference TRBV2 and TRBJ2-1 gives the whole variable domain EPEVTQTPSHQVTQMGQEVILRCVPISNHLYFYWYRQILGQKVEFLVSFYNNEISEKSEIFDDQFSVERPDGSNFTLKIRSTKLEDSAMYFCASQAGTGYYNEQFFGPGTRLTVL.

This sequence joins TRBV15 and TRBJ1-5; perhaps TRBD1 as D (6 bases). V shed 0 bases and J shed 5 bases, with 17 bases lying between them. The germline CDR1 and CDR2 sequences are LNHNV and YYDKDF (reference sequence). CDR3 length: 17 amino acids. The CDR3 here is CATSREYPGQDDQPQHF. CDR3 DNA sequence: TGTGCCACCAGCAGAGAATATCCGGGACAAGATGATCAGCCCCAGCATTTT. The whole variable domain, filled in from reference TRBV15 and TRBJ1-5, reads DAMVIQNPRYQVTQFGKPVTLSCSQTLNHNVMYWYQQKSSQAPKLLFHYYDKDFNNEADTPDNFQSRRPNTSFCFLDIRSPGLGDTAMYLCATSREYPGQDDQPQHFGDGTRLSIL.

This clone showed up just once. The V call is TRBV18, the J call TRBJ1-3; TRBD1 matches at 8 bases. The germline CDR1 and CDR2 sequences are KGHSH and LQKENI. The CDR3 sequence is 17 residues long. V was clipped by 0 bases and J by 0 bases; unmatched bases: 4. The CDR3: CASSPPTGATSGNTIYF. The CDR3 DNA reads as TGTGCCAGCTCACCACCGACAGGGGCGACCTCTGGAAACACCATATATTTT.

The rearrangement links TRBV11-3 to TRBJ1-1; D is undetermined. This CDR3 comprises 13 residues. CDR1 SGHNT and CDR2 YENEEA come from the germline V gene. Trimming removed 5 bases at V and 1 base at J, with 8 bases between. CDR3 DNA sequence: TGTGCCAGCAGCAAGCATAGGAACACTGAAGCTTTCTTT. It yields the protein CASSKHRNTEAFF.

V is TRBV9 and J is TRBJ2-1, with TRBD2 identical over 7 bases. With V trimmed by 4 bases and J by 7 bases, 11 bases remained unmatched. CDR3 size: 15 residues. The germline CDR1 and CDR2 sequences are SGDLS and YYNGEE. The CDR3 sequence is CASSPHRDYQNEQFF. The CDR3 nucleotides are TGTGCCAGCAGCCCTCACCGGGACTACCAGAATGAGCAGTTCTTC.

The chain links TRBV7-6 to TRBJ2-2; 10 bases match TRBD2. The CDR3 is 16 amino acids. CDR1 SGHVS and CDR2 FNYEAQ come from the germline V gene. Unmatched junction bases numbered 8, after V lost 5 bases and J lost 5 bases. CDR3 loop: CASSLRVAGGTGELFF. CDR3 in DNA: TGTGCCAGCAGCCTCCGGGTAGCGGGGGGAACCGGGGAGCTGTTTTTT.

The V and J genes are TRBV7-6 and TRBJ2-5; D gene uncertain. V was shortened by 1 base and J by 3 bases, with 6 bases between the two germline ends. The CDR3 spans 13 residues. Germline V gene sequence: CDR1 SGHVS, CDR2 FNYEAQ. This CDR3 reads CASSLDPEETQYF. As DNA, the CDR3 is TGTGCCAGCAGCTTAGACCCGGAAGAGACCCAGTACTTC. The entire variable domain, with the rest obtained from reference TRBV7-6 and TRBJ2-5, is as follows: GAGVSQSPRYKVTKRGQDVALRCDPISGHVSLYWYRQALGQGPEFLTYFNYEAQQDKSGLPNDRFSAERPEGSISTLTIQRTEQRDSAMYRCASSLDPEETQYFGPGTRLLVL.

This rearrangement joins TRBV10-1 to TRBJ2-2; D perhaps matches TRBD2 (5 bases). The CDR3 covers 15 residues. The germline V gene has CDR1 WNHNN and CDR2 SYGVQD (reference sequence). V was shortened by 0 bases and J by 5 bases, with 10 bases between the two germline ends. CDR3 region: CASSESKRETGELFF. CDR3 sequence (DNA): TGCGCCAGCAGTGAGTCCAAGAGGGAAACCGGGGAGCTGTTTTTT.

The chain employs TRBV15 and TRBJ2-2; 12 bases are shared with TRBD2. The J segment lost 3 bases and the V segment lost 1 base, leaving 0 bases of the junction unmatched. Looked up from germline, CDR1 is LNHNV and CDR2 is YYDKDF (reference sequence). This CDR3 is built from 16 residues. The CDR3 DNA reads as TGTGCCACCAGCAGAGGGACTAGCGGGGACACCGGGGAGCTGTTTTTT. It is translated as CATSRGTSGDTGELFF.

The chain couples TRBV7-2 to TRBJ2-7; D not certain. The CDR3 extends over 16 amino acids. Germline V gene sequence: CDR1 SGHTA, CDR2 FQGNSA. Trimming took 1 base from V and 0 from J, leaving 13 bases between them. CDR3 amino acids: CASSLGAGFHSYEQYF. The CDR3 DNA sequence: TGTGCCAGCAGCTTAGGGGCCGGATTCCACTCCTACGAGCAGTACTTC.

This chain connects TRBV14 to TRBJ2-3; 8 bases fit TRBD1. Germline loops: CDR1 SGHDN, CDR2 FVKESK. The CDR3 spans 13 residues. Trimming at V came to 3 bases and at J to 6 bases, leaving 2 bases not matched to a gene. The CDR3 sequence is CASSQDRDDTQYF. The DNA for the CDR3 is TGTGCCAGCAGCCAGGACAGGGACGATACGCAGTATTTT.

The gene calls are TRBV14 and TRBJ1-1, with D perhaps matching TRBD1 (6 bases). CDR1 is SGHDN, CDR2 FVKESK, per germline. V gave up 0 bases and J gave up 10 bases, with 9 bases separating them. The CDR3 extends over 12 amino acids. The CDR3 loop reads CASSQDAGAAFF. The CDR3 DNA reads TGTGCCAGCAGCCAAGATGCAGGGGCAGCTTTCTTT.

V gene TRBV4-1 combines with J gene TRBJ2-2; D is unclear. The CDR3 length is 16 residues. Germline CDR1 is MGHRA and CDR2 is YSYEKL. V was cut by 2 bases and J by 6 bases, with 16 bases left in between. CDR3 sequence: CASSQKLLREAGELFF. The CDR3 DNA reads as TGCGCCAGCAGCCAAAAACTACTGAGAGAAGCCGGGGAGCTGTTTTTT.

V usage is TRBV9 and J usage is TRBJ1-1; TRBD1 aligns across 7 bases. The CDR3 totals 12 residues. Trimming took 3 bases from V and 10 from J; bases not matched to a gene: 6. In germline, CDR1 is SGDLS, CDR2 YYNGEE. The CDR3 nucleotides are TGTGCCAGCAGCGCACCAGGGGGTACAGCTTTCTTT. Translation: CASSAPGGTAFF.

The V call is TRBV19, the J call TRBJ2-1; a weak D match, TRBD1 (5 bases). Trimming shortened V by 7 bases and J by 5 bases, and 18 bases separated the two germline ends. Germline values: CDR1 LNHDA, CDR2 SQIVND (reference sequence). This CDR3 region has 15 residues. The CDR3 protein is CASKQGESFNNEQFF. For the CDR3, the DNA is TGTGCCAGTAAGCAGGGTGAAAGCTTTAACAATGAGCAGTTCTTC.

CDR3 region: CASSVGPTRGWETQYF. The DNA for the CDR3 is TGTGCCAGCAGCGTAGGCCCAACTCGCGGTTGGGAGACCCAGTACTTC. This chain connects TRBV9 to TRBJ2-5; D remains unclear. The CDR3 is 16 amino acids. CDR1 is SGDLS and CDR2 is YYNGEE in the germline V gene. V lost 0 bases and J lost 5, with 17 bases in between.

The chain carries TRBV10-3 and TRBJ2-2; TRBD2 aligns across 11 bases. The germline gives CDR1 ENHRY, CDR2 SYGVKD. The trim removed 4 bases at V and 4 bases at J, leaving 8 bases unmatched. The CDR3 consists of 17 residues. The CDR3 bases are TGTGCCATCAGTGCCCTAGCGGGGGGTACGGGCACCGGGGAGCTGTTTTTT. Its translation: CAISALAGGTGTGELFF.

The chain has TRBV5-1 and TRBJ2-7, with TRBD2 matching over 11 bases. Germline CDR1 reads SGHRS; CDR2 reads YFSETQ. V shed 4 bases, J shed 4 bases, and the junction held 4 bases outside the gene matches. The CDR3 has 14 residues. CDR3 region: CASSPLAGDYEQYF. CDR3 bases: TGCGCCAGCAGCCCACTAGCGGGGGATTACGAGCAGTACTTC.

The chain uses TRBV10-3 and TRBJ1-1; perhaps TRBD1 as D (6 bases). V was cut by 4 bases and J by 2 bases, with 11 bases left in between. Per germline, CDR1 ENHRY and CDR2 SYGVKD. The CDR3 has 14 residues. The CDR3 DNA reads TGTGCCATCAGTGGGTCAGGGGCTAACACTGAAGCTTTCTTT. It encodes CAISGSGANTEAFF.

V gene TRBV27 combines with J gene TRBJ2-7; 11 bases match TRBD1. This CDR3 contains 16 residues. After removal of 6 bases from V and 2 bases from J, the junction contained 9 bases not matched to a gene. Germline lookup yields CDR1 MNHEY and CDR2 SMNVEV (reference sequence). CDR3 in DNA: TGTGCCAGCAGCCTACGTCGGGACAGGGGGGCCTACGAGCAGTACTTC. This translates into CASSLRRDRGAYEQYF.